The T cell receptor beta chain described here comes from a study of PD-1 blockade in classical Hodgkin lymphoma. The time point is: newly diagnosed, previously untreated cHL patient sample. TCRdb's copy holds only in-frame clones and misses some; the assay was immunoSEQ multiplex PCR. The data contain 20,000 to 25,000 clones, 94% of them singletons. Germline trimming cut 0 bases from V and 5 bases from J; bases unmatched to any gene: 4. Germline V gives CDR1 SGDLS, CDR2 YYNGEE. This CDR3 has 15 residues. The genes are TRBV9 and TRBJ2-2; TRBD2 aligns across 7 bases. This TCR was recovered from a human donor with classical Hodgkin lymphoma. Sequencing input: peripheral blood mononuclear cells (PBMCs). In DNA, the CDR3 is TGTGCCAGCAGCGTAGGCGGGAGAGGAACCGGGGAGCTGTTTTTT. Residues: CASSVGGRGTGELFF.